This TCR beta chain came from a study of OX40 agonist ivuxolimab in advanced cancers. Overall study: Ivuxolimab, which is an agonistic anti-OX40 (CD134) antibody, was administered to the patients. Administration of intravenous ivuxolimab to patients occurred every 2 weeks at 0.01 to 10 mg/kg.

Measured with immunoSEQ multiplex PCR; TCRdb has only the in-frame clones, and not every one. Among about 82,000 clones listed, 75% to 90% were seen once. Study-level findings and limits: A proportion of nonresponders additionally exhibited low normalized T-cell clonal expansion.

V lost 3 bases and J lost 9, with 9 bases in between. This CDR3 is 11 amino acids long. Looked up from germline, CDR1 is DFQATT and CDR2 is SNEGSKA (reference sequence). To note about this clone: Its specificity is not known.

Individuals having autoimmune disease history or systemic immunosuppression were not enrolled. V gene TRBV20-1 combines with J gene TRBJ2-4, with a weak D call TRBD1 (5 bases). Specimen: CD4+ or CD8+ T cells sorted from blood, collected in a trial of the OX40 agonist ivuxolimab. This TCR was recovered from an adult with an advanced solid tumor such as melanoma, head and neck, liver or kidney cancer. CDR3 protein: CSASTGGIQYF. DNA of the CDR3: TGCAGTGCTAGCACAGGTGGCATTCAGTACTTC.